This T cell receptor beta chain stems from a study of cytomegalovirus exposure and HLA in healthy donors. Study results and caveats: Presence/absence analyses treated sequencing depth as roughly uniform across donors.

Though nominally healthy at sampling, donors likely had unrecorded immune exposures. The germline gives CDR1 LGHNA, CDR2 YSLEER. V lost 1 base, J lost 4 bases, and 11 bases lay in between. This CDR3 is built from 15 residues. Use of 60 Vbeta and 13 Jbeta primers characterized the PCR. In the authors' methods: Roughly 11 million shared chains were among roughly 81 million unique TCR beta chains counted in a later analysis. Clones were sequenced by immunoSEQ multiplex PCR, and TCRdb holds only the in-frame ones, with some missing. V and J calls and clone size are as listed in that table; D and trimming were resolved from the DNA. There are roughly 190,000 clones in the sample; roughly 80% occur only once, and about 1.8% lies in the top ten. Details on this clone: Antigen unknown.

The chain recombines TRBV4-3 with TRBJ2-1, with D unclear. The sequence came from a woman under 30 in good health and CMV-seronegative. The specimen was PBMCs. CDR3 in DNA: TGCGCCAGCAGCCAAGTCCTGGCTCCGTACAATGAGCAGTTCTTC. This encodes CASSQVLAPYNEQFF.